The clone carrying this T cell receptor beta chain was seen at least ten times. The CDR3 totals 14 residues. The germline CDR1 and CDR2 sequences are SEHNR and FQNEAQ (reference sequence). V gave up 1 base and J gave up 6 bases, with 13 bases separating them. This record belongs to a study of T cell repertoires in cytomegalovirus infection. Study in general: TCR beta signatures that were public indicated CMV infection and matching HLA type.

TCRdb reprocessed the reads via MiXCR and lists one record per CDR3 protein. Of fewer than 550,000 distinct CDR3 sequences detected, around a quarter appear once; the ten largest clones hold around 14%. The sequence derives from a human donor in good health (CMV status not recorded). Some clones in this sample may be carry-over from other donors' samples. The chain has TRBV7-9 and TRBJ2-7, with D tentatively TRBD2 (5 bases). Material: PBMCs. Written as DNA, the CDR3 is TGTGCCAGCAGCTTAGGGGCTAGCTTCGTCGAGCAGTACTTC. Amino acid sequence: CASSLGASFVEQYF.